Listed here is a single T cell receptor beta chain. The target antigen is unknown. Clones were sequenced by immunoSEQ multiplex PCR, and TCRdb holds only the in-frame ones, with some missing. The data contain about 120,000 clones, 85% to 90% of them singletons. This entry comes from a study of T cell responses to AZD1222 COVID-19 vaccine. Turning to the study itself: Samples with a second dose at about 4 or about 12 weeks were pooled together. Points from the study as a whole: It should be noted that donors were predominantly white British and more often female, and clonal diversity was possibly underestimated. The study found Spike-specific TCR breadth and depth rose after two AZD1222 doses.

Per the germline V gene, CDR1 is LGHDT and CDR2 is YNNKEL (reference sequence). V lost 8 bases to trimming and J lost 6 bases, with 16 bases between them. The CDR3 sequence is 14 residues long. This TCR was sampled from an adult in good health. Sequences were derived from peripheral blood, sampled on day 0 of AZD1222 vaccination. The V call is TRBV3-1 (or the pseudogene TRBV3-2), the J call TRBJ2-2, with D possibly being TRBD1 (6 bases). Here the CDR3 DNA reads TGTGCCAGCCGTCGGATTGGGGGCCCCGGGGAGCTGTTTTTT. Translating it yields CASRRIGGPGELFF.